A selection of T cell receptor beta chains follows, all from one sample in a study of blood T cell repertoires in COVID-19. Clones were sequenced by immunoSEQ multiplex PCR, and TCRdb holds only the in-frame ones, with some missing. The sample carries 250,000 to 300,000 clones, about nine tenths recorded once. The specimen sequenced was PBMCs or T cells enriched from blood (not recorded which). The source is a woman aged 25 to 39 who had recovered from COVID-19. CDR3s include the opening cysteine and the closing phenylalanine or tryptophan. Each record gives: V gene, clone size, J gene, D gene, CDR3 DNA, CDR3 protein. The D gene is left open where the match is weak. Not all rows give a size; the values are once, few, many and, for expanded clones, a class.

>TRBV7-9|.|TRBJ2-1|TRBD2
TGTGCCAGCAGCTTAAGTGGCGGGAGCTCCTACAATGAGCAGTTCTTC
CASSLSGGSSYNEQFF
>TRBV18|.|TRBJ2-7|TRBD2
TGTGCCAGCTCACCACCCGGGCTAGCGGATTCCTACGAGCAGTACTTC
CASSPPGLADSYEQYF
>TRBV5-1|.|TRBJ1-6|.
TGCGCCAGCAGCCGGACAGCAGATAATTCACCCCTCCACTTT
CASSRTADNSPLHF
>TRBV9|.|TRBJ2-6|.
TGTGCCAGCAGCGCTTTGACAGGTTTAACGGTTGGGGCCAACGTCCTGACTTTC
CASSALTGLTVGANVLTF
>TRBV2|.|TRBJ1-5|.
TGTGCCAGCAGTGCCGAGGGAGGCAATCAGCCCCAGCATTTT
CASSAEGGNQPQHF
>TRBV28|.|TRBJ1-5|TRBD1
TGTGCCAGCAGTGACAGGGGATTTCAGCCCCAGCATTTT
CASSDRGFQPQHF
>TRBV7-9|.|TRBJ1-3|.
TGTGCCAGCAGCTCCCCGGGGATCTCACAAAACACCATATATTTT
CASSSPGISQNTIYF
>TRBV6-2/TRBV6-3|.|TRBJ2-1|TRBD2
TGTGCCAGCAGTTACTGGGGACTAGCGGGAGTCGGTAGGAATGAGCAGTTCTTC
CASSYWGLAGVGRNEQFF
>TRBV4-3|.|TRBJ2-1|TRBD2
TGCGCCAGCAGCCAAGTCCGAGGCGGGGGGGGCCACAATGAGCAGTTCTTC
CASSQVRGGGGHNEQFF
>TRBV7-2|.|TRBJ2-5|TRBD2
TGTGCCAGCAGCTTAGCGGGAGGGATGGTAGAGACCCAGTACTTC
CASSLAGGMVETQYF
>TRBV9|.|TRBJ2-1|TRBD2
TGTGCCAGCAGCGTAGGGCTAGCGGGAGGCATAGGTAATGAGCAGTTCTTC
CASSVGLAGGIGNEQFF
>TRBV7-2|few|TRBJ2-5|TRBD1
TGTGCCAGCAGCCAGGGACAGGTGGGCATCGAGACCCAGTACTTC
CASSQGQVGIETQYF
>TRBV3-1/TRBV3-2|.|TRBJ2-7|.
TGTGCCAGCGCCCCCTCCAGCGGGCGCGCCTACGAGCAGTACTTC
CASAPSSGRAYEQYF
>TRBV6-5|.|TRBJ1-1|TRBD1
TGTGCCAGCACTTGGGGACAGGGTGAAGCTTTCTTT
CASTWGQGEAFF
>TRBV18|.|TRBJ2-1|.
TGTGCCAGCTCACCAGGGCAGGGCAACGAGCAGTTCTTC
CASSPGQGNEQFF
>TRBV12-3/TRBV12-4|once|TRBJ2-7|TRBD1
TGTGCCAGCAGTTCAGACAGGGGGTACGAGCAGTACTTC
CASSSDRGYEQYF
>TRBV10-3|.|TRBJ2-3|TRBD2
TGTGCCATCAGAGACGCCGGGACTAGCGGGAGGCAAACAGATACGCAGTATTTT
CAIRDAGTSGRQTDTQYF
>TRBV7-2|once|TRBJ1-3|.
TGTGCCAGCAGCTTAGCAGTGAGCTCTGGAAACACCATATATTTT
CASSLAVSSGNTIYF
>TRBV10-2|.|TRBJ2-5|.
TGCGCCAGCAGTGAGAACAGTTACCAAGAGACCCAGTACTTC
CASSENSYQETQYF